These 29 T cell receptor beta chains were all obtained from the same sample, sequenced in a study of early stage breast cancer tumors. Measured with immunoSEQ multiplex PCR; TCRdb has only the in-frame clones, and not every one. The repertoire consists of tens of thousands of clones, with around 83% occurring once and the leading ten covering roughly 1.4%. Sample: blood. These receptors all come from a person in their fifties or sixties with breast cancer.

This sequence joins TRBV6-6 and TRBJ1-3, with D uncertain. V lost 2 bases to trimming and J lost 5 bases, with 10 bases between them. The CDR3 covers 14 residues. Germline V gene data show CDR1 as MNHNY and CDR2 as SVGAGI (reference sequence). The DNA of the CDR3 is TGTGCCAGCAGTTACGAGGAGGGTAGAAACACCATATATTTT. Protein: CASSYEEGRNTIYF.

This clone was picked up one time. The chain recombines TRBV11-2 with TRBJ2-5; TRBD1 aligns across 9 bases. V shed 3 bases and J 5 bases; nucleotides not matched to a gene: 7. Germline V gene lookup returns CDR1 SGHAT and CDR2 FQNNGV. The CDR3 runs 15 residues. The CDR3 loop reads CASSFGQGNRETQYF. The DNA for the CDR3 is TGTGCCAGCAGCTTCGGACAGGGGAATCGGGAGACCCAGTACTTC. Full variable domain (outside the CDR3, taken from reference TRBV11-2 and TRBJ2-5): EAGVAQSPRYKIIEKRQSVAFWCNPISGHATLYWYQQILGQGPKLLIQFQNNGVVDDSQLPKDRFSAERLKGVDSTLKIQPAKLEDSAVYLCASSFGQGNRETQYFGPGTRLLVL.

V usage is TRBV7-2 and J usage is TRBJ2-7; the D gene is possibly TRBD2 (6 bases). In germline, CDR1 is SGHTA, CDR2 FQGNSA. The CDR3 spans 12 residues. V gave up 10 bases and J gave up 6 bases, with 16 bases separating them. CDR3 nucleotides: TGTGCCACCGGGACTTCCCTAGGCGAGCAGTACTTC. Its protein is CATGTSLGEQYF.

This clone was picked up a small number of times. The gene calls are TRBV4-2 and TRBJ2-7; D possibly corresponds to TRBD1 (5 bases). V was pared by 1 base and J by 0 bases, with 10 bases between. The V gene's germline CDR1 is LGHNA and CDR2 YNFKEQ. The CDR3 totals 15 residues. The CDR3 loop is CASSQGLTDSYEQYF. CDR3 bases: TGTGCCAGCAGCCAAGGTCTGACAGACTCCTACGAGCAGTACTTC.

The chain employs TRBV29-1 and TRBJ1-1; TRBD1 might be the D (6 bases). Germline lookup yields CDR1 SQVTM and CDR2 ANQGSEA. Trimming pared 0 bases from V and 5 bases from J, leaving 7 bases between. This CDR3 spans 12 amino acids. The CDR3 region has the DNA TGCAGCGTTGAAGAGCAGGGGACTGAAGCTTTCTTT. Translated: CSVEEQGTEAFF.

V usage is TRBV28 and J usage is TRBJ1-1, with TRBD1 as a possible D gene (5 bases). V lost 3 bases and J lost 3, with 11 bases in between. The V gene's germline CDR1 is MDHEN and CDR2 SYDVKM. The CDR3 runs 14 residues. The CDR3 DNA reads TGTGCCAGCAGTTTGGGGCCCGAGTACACTGAAGCTTTCTTT. Translation gives CASSLGPEYTEAFF.

The J gene is TRBJ2-5, the V gene TRBV4-2, with D unclear. The CDR3 totals 13 residues. Trimming took off 1 base at V and 1 base at J, with 4 bases between the two ends. The germline V gene encodes CDR1 LGHNA and CDR2 YNFKEQ. The CDR3 sequence: CASSQAPQETQYF. CDR3 DNA: TGTGCCAGCAGCCAAGCGCCCCAAGAGACCCAGTACTTC.

The V and J genes are TRBV29-1 and TRBJ2-7; TRBD2 matches at 10 bases. V dropped 7 bases and J dropped 4; count of bases not matched to a gene: 7. CDR1 and CDR2 from the germline V gene are SQVTM and ANQGSEA. This CDR3 contains 13 residues. CDR3 in amino acids: CSGAASGGYEQYF. Written as DNA, the CDR3 is TGCAGCGGCGCGGCTAGCGGGGGTTACGAGCAGTACTTC.

The chain is built from TRBV7-2 and TRBJ2-1; no definite D call. Trimming pared 1 base from V and 9 bases from J, leaving 7 bases between. The CDR3 has 12 residues. CDR1 is SGHTA and CDR2 is FQGNSA in the germline V gene. The CDR3 region has the DNA TGTGCCAGCAGCTTAGATGGTTTTGAGCAGTTCTTC. This gives the protein CASSLDGFEQFF.

The V and J genes are TRBV5-1 and TRBJ2-5, with 9 bases aligning to TRBD1. V lost 4 bases and J lost 4; bases outside the gene matches: 11. Germline V gene sequence: CDR1 SGHRS, CDR2 YFSETQ. The CDR3 has 16 residues. The CDR3 protein is CASSKGTGLVLETQYF. The CDR3 nucleotides read TGCGCCAGCAGCAAAGGGACAGGGCTGGTATTAGAGACCCAGTACTTC. The full variable domain, rest sourced from reference TRBV5-1 and TRBJ2-5, is KAGVTQTPRYLIKTRGQQVTLSCSPISGHRSVSWYQQTPGQGLQFLFEYFSETQRNKGNFPGRFSGRQFSNSRSEMNVSTLELGDSALYLCASSKGTGLVLETQYFGPGTRLLVL.

J is TRBJ2-3 and V is TRBV7-2, with 10 bases lining up with TRBD2. The CDR3 length is 15 residues. With 6 bases clipped from V and 5 bases from J, the junction kept 8 bases outside the gene matches. The V gene's germline CDR1 is SGHTA and CDR2 FQGNSA. The CDR3 coding sequence is TGTGCCAGCAGTAAGATTAGCGGGAGGAAAGATACGCAGTATTTT. It codes for CASSKISGRKDTQYF.

The chain links TRBV7-3 to TRBJ2-7, with 9 bases identical to TRBD1. J gave up 5 bases and V 1 base, and 6 bases lay outside the gene matches. The V gene's germline CDR1 is SGHTA and CDR2 FQGTGA. The CDR3 length is 15 residues. CDR3 nucleotides: TGTGCCAGCAGCTTAATGGGGACAGGGTACAACGAGCAGTACTTC. Amino acid sequence: CASSLMGTGYNEQYF.

CDR3 sequence reads: CASSAQNYGYTF. The CDR3, as DNA: TGTGCCAGCAGTGCACAGAACTATGGCTACACCTTC. This chain uses TRBV2 with TRBJ1-2; D remains ambiguous. The V gene lost 4 bases and the J gene lost 2 bases, with 5 bases spanning the gap. The CDR3 runs to 12 residues. Germline V gene data show CDR1 as SNHLY and CDR2 as FYNNEI. The full variable domain, with the rest looked up from reference TRBV2 and TRBJ1-2, is EPEVTQTPSHQVTQMGQEVILRCVPISNHLYFYWYRQILGQKVEFLVSFYNNEISEKSEIFDDQFSVERPDGSNFTLKIRSTKLEDSAMYFCASSAQNYGYTFGSGTRLTVV.

This clone is medium-sized (0.01 to 0.1%). The chain has TRBV7-6 and TRBJ1-5; perhaps TRBD1 as D (5 bases). The CDR3 extends over 15 amino acids. Trimming shortened V by 0 bases and J by 6 bases, and 12 bases separated the two germline ends. The germline gives CDR1 SGHVS, CDR2 FNYEAQ. CDR3 DNA: TGTGCCAGCAGCTTAGCATACGGGGGGGGTCAGCCCCAGCATTTT. Translating it yields CASSLAYGGGQPQHF.

This clone was counted between two and nine times. The chain combines TRBV6-5 with TRBJ1-1, with a tentative D call TRBD1 (5 bases). CDR1 is MNHEY and CDR2 is SVGAGI in the germline V gene. The ends were cut back, 1 base at V and 6 bases at J, with 9 bases in the middle. The CDR3 is 13 residues long. The CDR3 nucleotides are TGTGCCAGCAGTTACTTGGGGCAGGCTGAAGCTTTCTTT. Its translation is CASSYLGQAEAFF.

The J gene is TRBJ2-1, the V gene TRBV29-1; 7 nucleotides match TRBD1. The J segment lost 9 bases and the V segment lost 6 bases, leaving 8 bases of the junction unmatched. The CDR3 covers 12 residues. Germline assignment: CDR1 SQVTM and CDR2 ANQGSEA. CDR3 in DNA: TGCAGCGTATGGACAGGTTCCGGTGAGCAGTTCTTC. Translating gives CSVWTGSGEQFF.

The rearrangement uses TRBV5-1 and TRBJ2-5; the D gene is possibly TRBD2 (7 bases). The CDR3 consists of 17 residues. CDR1 and CDR2 (germline): SGHRS, YFSETQ. The ends were cut back, 10 bases at V and 4 bases at J, with 29 bases in the middle. CDR3 loop: CAWGRGAVVVNVETQYF. In nucleotides, the CDR3 is TGCGCCTGGGGCCGGGGGGCGGTGGTTGTTAATGTAGAGACCCAGTACTTC.

This sequence joins TRBV5-5 and TRBJ2-3; 8 bases agree with TRBD2. With 0 bases clipped from V and 0 bases from J, the junction kept 12 bases outside the gene matches. This CDR3 is 19 amino acids long. Looked up from germline, CDR1 is SGHKS and CDR2 is YYEKEE (reference sequence). CDR3 residues: CASSLAAGGGLGSTDTQYF. The CDR3 bases are TGTGCCAGCAGCTTGGCGGCGGGAGGAGGGCTGGGGAGCACAGATACGCAGTATTTT.

The CDR3 bases are TGTGCCAGCAGCCAAAACGTTGAGCAGTTCTTC. This encodes CASSQNVEQFF. The chain is built from TRBV4-2 and TRBJ2-1; unclear D gene. Germline V gives CDR1 LGHNA, CDR2 YNFKEQ. The CDR3 has 11 amino acids. V was pared by 2 bases and J by 9 bases, with 5 bases between.

This sequence joins TRBV2 and TRBJ2-4; the D gene could be TRBD1 or TRBD2 (5 bases each). Trimming took off 3 bases at V and 8 bases at J, with 14 bases between the two ends. Germline CDR1 reads SNHLY; CDR2 reads FYNNEI. The CDR3 runs to 14 residues. This CDR3 reads CASSERDRQDIQYF. The CDR3 DNA reads TGTGCCAGCAGTGAGAGGGACCGTCAAGACATTCAGTACTTC.

The V gene is TRBV9, the J gene TRBJ2-5; TRBD2 matches 16 bases. Per germline, CDR1 SGDLS and CDR2 YYNGEE. The CDR3 extends over 19 amino acids. The ends lost 5 bases at V and 2 bases at J; junction bases unmatched: 12. As DNA, the CDR3 is TGTGCCAGCAGAGAAGAGCCTCCGGGACTAGCGGGAGGGCAAGAGACCCAGTACTTC. Translating gives CASREEPPGLAGGQETQYF. The full variable domain, completed using reference TRBV9 and TRBJ2-5, is DSGVTQTPKHLITATGQRVTLRCSPRSGDLSVYWYQQSLDQGLQFLIQYYNGEERAKGNILERFSAQQFPDLHSELNLSSLELGDSALYFCASREEPPGLAGGQETQYFGPGTRLLVL.

As concerns this clone: At one boundary the junction diverges from the germline segment, which might be a read error. The chain combines TRBV6-1 with TRBJ2-7, with 7 bases lining up with TRBD1. CDR1 is MNHNS and CDR2 is SASEGT in the germline V gene. The CDR3 runs 14 residues. CDR3 DNA: TGTGCGAGCAAACCGGGACAGTCGGGTCTCGAGCAGTACTTC. As protein: CASKPGQSGLEQYF.

V and J are TRBV30 and TRBJ2-7; maybe TRBD1 (5 bases). The CDR3 has 13 residues. Trimming pared 5 bases from V and 0 bases from J, leaving 11 bases between. Germline loops: CDR1 GTSNPN, CDR2 SVGIG (reference sequence). The CDR3, as DNA: TGTGCCTGGGGGGCAGGGCCCTCCTACGAGCAGTACTTC. Translation: CAWGAGPSYEQYF.

The chain uses TRBV7-2 and TRBJ2-7; 11 bases are a match to TRBD2. Germline CDR1 reads SGHTA; CDR2 reads FQGNSA. V shed 5 bases and J 8 bases; nucleotides not matched to a gene: 8. The CDR3 extends over 14 amino acids. CDR3 sequence reads: CASSPLPSGGQQYF. The CDR3 bases are TGTGCCAGCAGCCCCCTTCCTAGCGGGGGGCAGCAGTACTTC.

This sequence joins TRBV6-5 and TRBJ1-1; 9 nucleotides align to TRBD1. J gave up 3 bases and V 6 bases, and 5 bases lay outside the gene matches. Germline CDR1 MNHEY, CDR2 SVGAGI. The CDR3 has 14 amino acids. The CDR3 here is CASSRTGADTEAFF. The CDR3 nucleotides read TGTGCCAGCAGCCGGACAGGGGCGGACACTGAAGCTTTCTTT.

The rearrangement joins TRBV5-1 to TRBJ2-3; the match to TRBD1 covers 7 bases. Germline CDR1 is SGHRS and CDR2 is YFSETQ. CDR3 length equals 18 residues. The V segment lost 0 bases and the J segment 2 bases; nucleotides outside the gene matches: 12. CDR3 residues: CASSLGSGRGIITDTQYF. The DNA for the CDR3 is TGCGCCAGCAGCTTGGGGTCGGGCAGGGGGATTATCACAGATACGCAGTATTTT.

The chain couples TRBV30 to TRBJ1-4; TRBD1 might be the D (5 bases). Looked up from germline, CDR1 is GTSNPN and CDR2 is SVGIG (reference sequence). V was trimmed by 0 bases and J by 7 bases, leaving 18 bases between them. The CDR3 runs to 16 residues. For the CDR3, the DNA is TGTGCCTGGAGTGTGGGACGGACTACAAACGCTGAAAAACTGTTTTTT. The encoded protein is CAWSVGRTTNAEKLFF. The full variable domain, rest sourced from reference TRBV30 and TRBJ1-4, is SQTIHQWPATLVQPVGSPLSLECTVEGTSNPNLYWYRQAAGRGLQLLFYSVGIGQISSEVPQNLSASRPQDRQFILSSKKLLLSDSGFYLCAWSVGRTTNAEKLFFGSGTQLSVL.

The gene calls are TRBV9 and TRBJ2-1; 8 nucleotides match TRBD2. V was clipped by 4 bases and J by 2 bases; unmatched bases: 5. Germline loops: CDR1 SGDLS, CDR2 YYNGEE. This CDR3 has 15 amino acids. As DNA, the CDR3 is TGTGCCAGCAGCCCCAGCGGGGGCCCCTACAATGAGCAGTTCTTC. It codes for CASSPSGGPYNEQFF.

The CDR3 is CASSPQGSGNTIYF. The CDR3 DNA is TGTGCCAGTAGCCCTCAGGGATCTGGAAACACCATATATTTT. The rearrangement links TRBV19 to TRBJ1-3, with a weak D call TRBD1 (5 bases). The CDR3 covers 14 residues. V lost 6 bases, J lost 1 base, and 10 bases lay in between. CDR1 is LNHDA, CDR2 SQIVND, per germline (reference sequence).